The present T cell receptor (beta chain) was sequenced within a study of radiotherapy plus CTLA-4 blockade in lung cancer. The CDR3 consists of 14 residues. Trimming cost V 1 base and J 2 bases, with 12 bases left between them. The V gene's germline CDR1 is GTSNPN and CDR2 SVGIG (reference sequence). The data were produced by immunoSEQ multiplex PCR, yet TCRdb's version contains in-frame clones alone and is incomplete. The sample carries 50,000 to 70,000 clones, approximately 84% recorded once. The chain carries TRBV30 and TRBJ2-7; a weak D match, TRBD2 (6 bases). The material was peripheral blood, obtained from a patient treated with radiotherapy plus ipilimumab. This TCR came from a human donor with non-small cell lung cancer whose response to radiotherapy plus ipilimumab could not be evaluated. The CDR3 DNA is TGTGCCTGGAGTGGGAGGGCGGACCCCTACGAGCAGTACTTC. Protein product: CAWSGRADPYEQYF.